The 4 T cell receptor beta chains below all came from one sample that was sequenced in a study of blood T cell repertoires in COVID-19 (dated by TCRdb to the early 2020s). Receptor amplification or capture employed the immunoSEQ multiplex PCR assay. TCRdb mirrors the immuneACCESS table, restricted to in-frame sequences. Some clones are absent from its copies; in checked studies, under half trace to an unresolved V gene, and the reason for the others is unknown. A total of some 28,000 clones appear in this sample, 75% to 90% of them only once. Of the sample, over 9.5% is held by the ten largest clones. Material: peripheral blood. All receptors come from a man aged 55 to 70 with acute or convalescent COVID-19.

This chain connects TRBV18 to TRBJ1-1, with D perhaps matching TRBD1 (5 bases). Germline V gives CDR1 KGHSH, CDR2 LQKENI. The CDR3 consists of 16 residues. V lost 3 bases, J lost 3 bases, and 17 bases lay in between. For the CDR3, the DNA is TGTGCCAGCTCACCCCTAAAGGCGGGGGTGGACACTGAAGCTTTCTTT. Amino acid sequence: CASSPLKAGVDTEAFF.

The CDR3 DNA sequence: TGTGCCAGCAGCTTAATAGGGGCGAACACTGAAGCTTTCTTT. Amino acids: CASSLIGANTEAFF. This chain joins TRBV7-9 and TRBJ1-1, with D possibly TRBD1 on 5 matching bases. Germline V lookup: CDR1 SEHNR, CDR2 FQNEAQ (reference sequence). V was pared by 2 bases and J by 1 base, with 8 bases between. The CDR3 contains 14 residues. Full variable domain (outside the CDR3, taken from reference TRBV7-9 and TRBJ1-1): DTGVSQNPRHKITKRGQNVTFRCDPISEHNRLYWYRQTLGQGPEFLTYFQNEAQLEKSRLLSDRFSAERPKGSFSTLEIQRTEQGDSAMYLCASSLIGANTEAFFGQGTRLTVV.

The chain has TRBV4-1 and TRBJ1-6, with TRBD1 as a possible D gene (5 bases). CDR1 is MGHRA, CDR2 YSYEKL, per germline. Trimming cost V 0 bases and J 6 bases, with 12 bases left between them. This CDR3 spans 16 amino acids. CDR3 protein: CASSQEAGPINSPLHF. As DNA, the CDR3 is TGCGCCAGCAGCCAAGAGGCAGGGCCCATTAATTCACCCCTCCACTTT.

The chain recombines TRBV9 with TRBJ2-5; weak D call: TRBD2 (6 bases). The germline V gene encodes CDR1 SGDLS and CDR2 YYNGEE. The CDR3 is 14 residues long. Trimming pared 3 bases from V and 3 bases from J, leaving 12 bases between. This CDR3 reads CASSASGRKETQYF. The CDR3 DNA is TGTGCCAGCAGCGCAAGTGGGAGGAAAGAGACCCAGTACTTC. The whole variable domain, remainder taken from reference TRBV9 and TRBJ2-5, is DSGVTQTPKHLITATGQRVTLRCSPRSGDLSVYWYQQSLDQGLQFLIQYYNGEERAKGNILERFSAQQFPDLHSELNLSSLELGDSALYFCASSASGRKETQYFGPGTRLLVL.